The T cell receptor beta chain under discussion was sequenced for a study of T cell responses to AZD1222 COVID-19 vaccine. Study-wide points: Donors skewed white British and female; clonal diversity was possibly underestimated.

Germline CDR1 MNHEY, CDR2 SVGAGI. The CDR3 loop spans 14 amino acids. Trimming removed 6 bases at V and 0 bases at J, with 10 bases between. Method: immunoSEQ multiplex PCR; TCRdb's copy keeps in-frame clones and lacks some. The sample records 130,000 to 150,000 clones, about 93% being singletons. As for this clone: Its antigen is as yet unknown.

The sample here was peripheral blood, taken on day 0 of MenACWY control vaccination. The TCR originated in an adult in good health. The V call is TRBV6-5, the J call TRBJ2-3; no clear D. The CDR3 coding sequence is TGTGCCAGCAGGTTGCAGCAGAGCACAGATACGCAGTATTTT. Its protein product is CASRLQQSTDTQYF.